A selection of T cell receptor beta chains follows, all from one sample in a study of shared clonotypes between healthy human individuals. Here immunoSEQ multiplex PCR was the method, and the copy in TCRdb shows in-frame clones only, minus some. The sample includes 2.5 million or so clones, just over 90% of them seen just once. Sequencing was performed on naive CD4+ T cells sorted from blood. Every receptor here comes from a man younger than 35 in good health. The CDR3 runs from the conserved cysteine through the conserved F or W. A D gene is named only where the DNA matches it firmly. Size is omitted from some rows. Given values are once, few, many or a class for expanded clones.

TRBJ2-2 | TRBD2 | TRBV7-6 | - | TGTGCCAGCAGCTCAACCCTGGGGGGACTAGTTGAGGCCGGGGAGCTGTTTTTT | CASSSTLGGLVEAGELFF
TRBJ1-1 | - | TRBV19 | - | TGTGCCAGTAGTTCCCCGGGGCTGAACACTGAAGCTTTCTTT | CASSSPGLNTEAFF
TRBJ1-1 | TRBD1 | TRBV10-1 | few | TGCGCCAGCCGGGGACAGGGGGACACTGAAGCTTTCTTT | CASRGQGDTEAFF
TRBJ2-2 | - | TRBV7-2 | - | TGTGCCAGCAGTGAAAAACTGACTAACACCGGGGAGCTGTTTTTT | CASSEKLTNTGELFF
TRBJ2-7 | - | TRBV7-9 | - | TGTGCCAGCAGCTTAGGGCAGCGCTACGAGCAGTACTTC | CASSLGQRYEQYF
TRBJ2-7 | TRBD2 | TRBV11-1 | - | TGTGCCAGCAGCCCTAGCGGGGGGTACGAGCAGTACTTC | CASSPSGGYEQYF
TRBJ2-3 | - | TRBV18 | - | TGTGCCAGCTCACCTCCGGGGGCGGATACGCAGTATTTT | CASSPPGADTQYF
TRBJ1-6 | TRBD1 | TRBV5-1 | - | TGCGCCAGCAGCCTGGACAGGCCGGGTCTATCACCCCTCCACTTT | CASSLDRPGLSPLHF
TRBJ2-3 | - | TRBV18 | - | TGTGCCAGCTCACCACCACCCCAGGGGAAGGGCACAGATACGCAGTATTTT | CASSPPPQGKGTDTQYF
TRBJ2-2 | - | TRBV7-7 | - | TGTGCTAGCAGCTTCTCAGGGGCGGAGGAGCTGTTTTTT | CASSFSGAEELFF
TRBJ2-1 | - | TRBV4-2 | once | TGTGCCAGCAGCCAAGAAGGGGGGAATGAGCAGTTCTTC | CASSQEGGNEQFF
TRBJ1-5 | - | TRBV19 | - | TGTGCCAGTAGTATAGACTCCGGGACAAGGGGCGGTCAGCCCCAGCATTTT | CASSIDSGTRGGQPQHF
TRBJ2-1 | TRBD1 | TRBV5-6 | - | TGTGCCAGCAGCGGAACAGGGGGTTCCTACAATGAGCAGTTCTTC | CASSGTGGSYNEQFF
TRBJ2-3 | TRBD2 | TRBV9 | - | TGTGCCAGCAGCGTAGGTAGCGGGGGGGCGGATACGCAGTATTTT | CASSVGSGGADTQYF
TRBJ2-7 | - | TRBV7-2 | - | TGTGCCAGCAGCTTACTCGGGGGCAGGGTGGGCGAGCAGTACTTC | CASSLLGGRVGEQYF
TRBJ2-6 | - | TRBV6-1 | - | TGTGCCAGCAGTGAAGGGAGGTCTACTGGGGCCAACGTCCTGACTTTC | CASSEGRSTGANVLTF
TRBJ2-5 | TRBD2 | TRBV11-2 | - | TGTGCCAGCAGCTTTTTAGCGGGAGTTATAGGGGAGACCCAGTACTTC | CASSFLAGVIGETQYF
TRBJ1-5 | TRBD1 | TRBV19 | - | TGTGCCAGTAGTAAGGGACAGCCGAATCAGCCCCAGCATTTT | CASSKGQPNQPQHF
TRBJ2-2 | TRBD1 | TRBV28 | - | TGTGCCAGCAGCCCAGGGGGCGCGGGCACCGGGGAGCTGTTTTTT | CASSPGGAGTGELFF
TRBJ2-7 | - | TRBV2 | - | TGTGCCAGCAGTCGATACGAGCAGTACTTC | CASSRYEQYF
TRBJ1-1 | - | TRBV6-6 | - | TGTGCCAGCAGCCTACGGGGGGCGGATACTGAAGCTTTCTTT | CASSLRGADTEAFF
TRBJ2-3 | - | TRBV7-8 | - | TGTGCCAGCAGCTGGAAGGCGGCCGGGGATACGCAGTATTTT | CASSWKAAGDTQYF
TRBJ1-6 | - | TRBV28 | - | TGTGCCAGCACCACGCTGACAGTTCCACCCCTCCACTTT | CASTTLTVPPLHF
TRBJ2-5 | - | TRBV6-5 | - | TGTGCCAGCACCCCTGGGGGATGGGAGACCCAGTACTTC | CASTPGGWETQYF
TRBJ1-5 | - | TRBV6-5 | few | TGTGCCAGCAGCCGGGGTAGGGGAAAAGATCAGCCCCAGCATTTT | CASSRGRGKDQPQHF
TRBJ2-5 | - | TRBV6-5 | - | TGTGCCAGCAGTTACGGTAGAGAAGAGACCCAGTACTTC | CASSYGREETQYF
TRBJ1-5 | - | TRBV5-4 | - | TGTGCCAGCAGCTTGGGGACGTCCAGCAATCAGCCCCAGCATTTT | CASSLGTSSNQPQHF
TRBJ2-7 | - | TRBV30 | - | TGTGCCTGGAGTGAGAGGGTTTCCTACGAGCAGTACTTC | CAWSERVSYEQYF
TRBJ2-2 | - | TRBV6-1 | - | TGTGCCAGCCGCCCAGGGCTGAACACCGGGGAGCTGTTTTTT | CASRPGLNTGELFF
TRBJ2-2 | TRBD1 | TRBV5-8 | - | TGTGCCAGCAGCAAAGGACAGGGACCGAACACCGGGGAGCTGTTTTTT | CASSKGQGPNTGELFF
TRBJ2-7 | TRBD2 | TRBV6-5 | - | TGTGCCAGCAGTTGGGGGTCTGGGACTAACGAGCAGTACTTC | CASSWGSGTNEQYF
TRBJ2-7 | - | TRBV7-9 | once | TGTGCCAGCAGCTTACCAGGGTTAGACGAGCAGTACTTC | CASSLPGLDEQYF